This TCR beta chain was retrieved from a study of blood T cell repertoires in COVID-19. Study summary: Sites in the United States, Italy and Spain provided acute and convalescent COVID-19 samples. Nucleic acid was either cDNA or gDNA, and it came from T cells, B-cell-depleted T cells, or PBMCs.

The ends were cut back, 0 bases at V and 0 bases at J, with 8 bases in the middle. The CDR3 is 15 residues long. Germline CDR1 is MNHEY and CDR2 is SVGAGI. Sequenced by immunoSEQ multiplex PCR; TCRdb stores in-frame clones only, minus some. The sample holds some 250,000 clones; 88% are singletons and the top ten take 0.95% to 1%. The rearrangement links TRBV6-5 to TRBJ2-5; possible D gene TRBD2, 5 bases. Input material: peripheral blood. The receptor was isolated from a woman aged 40 to 50 who had recovered from COVID-19. CDR3 loop: CASSYSWEYQETQYF. For the CDR3, the DNA is TGTGCCAGCAGTTACTCCTGGGAGTACCAAGAGACCCAGTACTTC.